One T cell receptor (beta chain) is described in this entry. Antigen unknown. This sample is drawn from a study of PD-1 blockade in classical Hodgkin lymphoma. This CDR3 comprises 16 residues. The V segment lost 0 bases and the J segment 7 bases; nucleotides outside the gene matches: 2. CDR1 and CDR2 from the germline V gene are LGHNA and YSLEER. Study results and limitations: Anyone who began nivolumab under 1 year after ASCT was excluded. Why the repertoires differ is still unclear, perhaps disease activity or prior therapy.

The repertoire was sequenced with immunoSEQ multiplex PCR; TCRdb's copy has only in-frame clones and lacks some. The sample holds fewer than 35,000 clones, around 81% seen once. Time point defined: cycle 4 day 1 (C4D1), after 5 to 7 weeks of nivolumab. Every one of the patients relapsed after autologous stem cell transplantation (brentuximab vedotin exposure was variable). The sequence was collected from a human donor with classical Hodgkin lymphoma. The material sequenced was peripheral blood mononuclear cells (PBMCs), taken before the fourth cycle of nivolumab. The chain has TRBV4-3 and TRBJ2-2, with 13 bases lining up with TRBD2. The CDR3 is CASSQELAGGIGELFF. The CDR3 DNA is TGCGCCAGCAGCCAAGAACTAGCGGGAGGGATCGGGGAGCTGTTTTTT.